The entry below gives a single T cell receptor beta chain sequence along with its context. Authors' data handling: How many nucleated cells were present was estimated from reference gene primer amplification. Using immunoSEQ multiplex PCR, the repertoire was profiled, and TCRdb retains in-frame clones only, with some absent. V and J calls and clone size are copied from that table; D and trimming were computed from the DNA. The top ten hold 20% to 25% of the sample, which has 50,000 to 55,000 clones, 86% seen once. The data are from a study of blood T cell repertoires in COVID-19. The overall study: Samples representing acute and convalescent COVID-19 were sourced from the United States, Italy and Spain. T cells, B-cell-depleted T cells, or PBMCs provided the cDNA or gDNA that served as material.

The germline gives CDR1 SNHLY, CDR2 FYNNEI. V was trimmed by 3 bases and J by 4 bases, leaving 13 bases between them. This CDR3 has 14 residues. The sample was peripheral blood. The sequence came from a woman of 80 years or more with acute or convalescent COVID-19. The rearrangement links TRBV2 to TRBJ2-7; a weak D match, TRBD2 (6 bases). CDR3 region: CASSDGREAYEQYV. Here the CDR3 DNA reads TGTGCCAGCAGTGACGGCAGGGAGGCATACGAGCAGTACGTC.